Following are 23 T cell receptor beta chains from one sample sequenced in a study of beta chain features in type 1 diabetes. What was sequenced were expressed TCRB transcripts, since all of the isolated RNA had been reverse transcribed. The assay was immunoSEQ multiplex PCR, and TCRdb's table has in-frame clones only and misses some. The top ten hold roughly 2.4% of the sample, which has fewer than 65,000 clones, about 55% seen once. Input material: Tregs from blood. The receptors stem from a woman under 30 in good health.

V usage is TRBV11-2 and J usage is TRBJ2-1, with no clear D. Germline CDR1 reads SGHAT; CDR2 reads FQNNGV. The CDR3 totals 15 residues. Trimming cost V 2 bases and J 0 bases, with 8 bases left between them. This CDR3 reads CASSLLSSSYNEQFF. CDR3 bases: TGTGCCAGCAGCTTACTCTCGAGCTCCTACAATGAGCAGTTCTTC.

The chain couples TRBV7-8 to TRBJ1-1; TRBD1 is a possible D gene (5 bases). The germline V gene encodes CDR1 SGHVS and CDR2 FQNEAQ. CDR3 length: 14 amino acids. V gave up 5 bases and J gave up 3 bases, with 13 bases separating them. The CDR3: CASSPQTDDTEAFF. The DNA of the CDR3 is TGTGCCAGCAGCCCCCAGACAGATGACACTGAAGCTTTCTTT.

V is TRBV12-5 and J is TRBJ2-1, with 7 bases matching TRBD2. Germline lookup yields CDR1 LGHNT and CDR2 FRNRAP. The J segment lost 5 bases and the V segment lost 7 bases, leaving 17 bases of the junction unmatched. The CDR3 loop spans 17 amino acids. CDR3: CASATLLGRERNNEQFF. As DNA, the CDR3 is TGTGCTAGTGCCACACTCTTGGGGCGGGAGCGTAACAATGAGCAGTTCTTC.

V usage is TRBV6-5 and J usage is TRBJ2-2, with D tentatively TRBD2 (5 bases). Germline V lookup: CDR1 MNHEY, CDR2 SVGAGI. The germline V and J ends were trimmed by 2 bases and 8 bases, with 12 bases remaining between them. CDR3 length equals 14 residues. CDR3 nucleotide sequence: TGTGCCAGCAGTTACACGAGGGAACGGGGGGAGCTGTTTTTT. It codes for CASSYTRERGELFF.

This clone was counted between two and nine times. The V and J genes are TRBV5-1 and TRBJ2-2; TRBD2 matches at 9 bases. V trimming: 6 bases; J trimming: 4 bases; junction bases outside the gene matches: 7. CDR1 is SGHRS, CDR2 YFSETQ, per germline. This CDR3 has 15 residues. The CDR3 is CASTPRGGATGELFF. CDR3 DNA: TGCGCCAGCACCCCCCGCGGGGGGGCCACCGGGGAGCTGTTTTTT.

The rearrangement joins TRBV4-2 to TRBJ2-5; D might be TRBD2 (5 bases). V shed 4 bases and J shed 1 base, with 10 bases lying between them. CDR1 is LGHNA and CDR2 is YNFKEQ in the germline V gene. The CDR3 has 14 residues. The CDR3 sequence: CASSPAGLQETQYF. The CDR3, as DNA: TGTGCCAGCAGCCCGGCGGGCCTCCAAGAGACCCAGTACTTC.

The gene calls are TRBV6-1 and TRBJ2-4; D is unresolved. Germline V gene lookup returns CDR1 MNHNS and CDR2 SASEGT. The CDR3 is 12 amino acids. The V end was cut by 5 bases, the J end by 9 bases, with 11 bases between. The chain's CDR3 is CASSFPYTIQYF. CDR3 in DNA: TGTGCCAGCAGTTTTCCCTATACCATTCAGTACTTC.

The genes are TRBV5-1 and TRBJ1-2, with 8 positions matching TRBD1. The CDR3 sequence is 15 residues long. V trimming: 3 bases; J trimming: 2 bases; junction bases outside the gene matches: 6. CDR1 SGHRS and CDR2 YFSETQ come from the germline V gene. The CDR3 reads CASSWNGQGNYGYTF. The CDR3 region has the DNA TGCGCCAGCAGCTGGAACGGACAGGGCAACTATGGCTACACCTTC.

The V call is TRBV5-4, the J call TRBJ2-2; 7 nucleotides agree with TRBD2. The CDR3 spans 14 residues. V shed 2 bases and J 4 bases; nucleotides not matched to a gene: 2. CDR1 SGHNT and CDR2 YYREEE come from the germline V gene (reference sequence). CDR3 sequence (DNA): TGTGCCAGCAGCTTCGGGGGGATCACCGGGGAGCTGTTTTTT. This encodes CASSFGGITGELFF. The whole variable domain, filled in from reference TRBV5-4 and TRBJ2-2, reads ETGVTQSPTHLIKTRGQQVTLRCSSQSGHNTVSWYQQALGQGPQFIFQYYREEENGRGNFPPRFSGLQFPNYSSELNVNALELDDSALYLCASSFGGITGELFFGEGSRLTVL.

This clone was found a few times. The chain uses TRBV25-1 and TRBJ2-6; no clear D. Trimming cost V 4 bases and J 11 bases, with 6 bases left between them. Germline lookup yields CDR1 MGHDK and CDR2 SYGVNS. The CDR3 covers 11 residues. In DNA form, the CDR3 reads TGTGCCAGCAGTGGCTATGACGTCCTGACTTTC. Translated, it gives CASSGYDVLTF.

The CDR3 sequence is CSVLAAYEQYF. The CDR3 region has the DNA TGCAGCGTTCTGGCAGCCTACGAGCAGTACTTC. The chain is built from TRBV29-1 and TRBJ2-7; D unresolved. Germline V gene data show CDR1 as SQVTM and CDR2 as ANQGSEA. With 5 bases removed from V and 2 bases from J, the gap between germline ends came to 7 bases. CDR3 length: 11 residues.

V gene TRBV2 combines with J gene TRBJ2-5; D is unresolved. CDR3 length: 11 amino acids. V gave up 7 bases and J gave up 8 bases, with 11 bases separating them. The germline V gene has CDR1 SNHLY and CDR2 FYNNEI. The CDR3 sequence is CASTTISTQYF. CDR3 DNA: TGTGCCAGCACCACTATATCAACCCAGTACTTC.

The chain links TRBV29-1 to TRBJ2-1; 7 nucleotides align to TRBD1. This CDR3 comprises 12 residues. Trimming took 5 bases from V and 3 from J; bases not matched to a gene: 1. The germline CDR1 and CDR2 sequences are SQVTM and ANQGSEA. CDR3 amino acids: CSVRDSYNEQFF. In nucleotides, the CDR3 is TGCAGCGTTCGGGACAGCTACAATGAGCAGTTCTTC.

The chain joins TRBV5-1 to TRBJ1-5, with D maybe TRBD1 (5 bases). Germline V gives CDR1 SGHRS, CDR2 YFSETQ. The length of the CDR3 is 15 residues. The V end was cut by 2 bases, the J end by 0 bases, with 9 bases between. This CDR3 reads CASSFSGDSNQPQHF. The DNA of the CDR3 is TGCGCCAGCAGCTTTTCGGGGGATAGCAATCAGCCCCAGCATTTT.

This chain connects TRBV10-3 to TRBJ2-3; TRBD2 aligns across 8 bases. This CDR3 is 17 amino acids long. With V trimmed by 6 bases and J by 3 bases, 14 bases remained unmatched. Looked up from germline, CDR1 is ENHRY and CDR2 is SYGVKD. This CDR3 reads CAISDMVWREDTDTQYF. In nucleotides, the CDR3 is TGTGCCATCAGCGACATGGTCTGGCGGGAGGATACAGATACGCAGTATTTT.

The chain links TRBV5-1 to TRBJ2-2, with 8 bases matching TRBD1. CDR1 is SGHRS and CDR2 is YFSETQ in the germline V gene. The J segment lost 6 bases and the V segment lost 2 bases, leaving 6 bases of the junction unmatched. This CDR3 contains 15 residues. Written as DNA, the CDR3 is TGCGCCAGCAGCTTTGCAGGACAGGGATCCGGGGAGCTGTTTTTT. Its protein product is CASSFAGQGSGELFF.

This rearrangement joins TRBV2 to TRBJ2-3, with 7 bases aligning to TRBD2. The CDR3 has 14 residues. CDR1 and CDR2 (germline): SNHLY, FYNNEI. J lost 6 bases, V lost 2 bases, and 5 bases had no gene match. The CDR3 DNA reads TGTGCCAGCAGTGAATTGGCGGGAGCGGATACGCAGTATTTT. Translation gives CASSELAGADTQYF.

This clone appeared a single time. This rearrangement joins TRBV7-2 to TRBJ1-2; D is unresolved. The CDR3 is 14 amino acids. V lost 3 bases, J lost 4 bases, and 12 bases lay in between. From germline, CDR1 is SGHTA and CDR2 FQGNSA. CDR3 bases: TGTGCCAGCAGCTTGGGAGGGTCTTCCTATGGCTACACCTTC. This codes for CASSLGGSSYGYTF.

This rearrangement joins TRBV5-4 to TRBJ2-7; TRBD2 agrees at 7 bases. Germline loops: CDR1 SGHNT, CDR2 YYREEE (reference sequence). The CDR3 sequence is 14 residues long. The trim removed 3 bases at V and 0 bases at J, leaving 3 bases unmatched. CDR3 in DNA: TGTGCCAGCAGCTCCTGGACTAGCTCCTACGAGCAGTACTTC. This sequence encodes CASSSWTSSYEQYF.

This clone was counted only a few times. V gene TRBV7-2 combines with J gene TRBJ2-5; 7 nucleotides align to TRBD2. V dropped 3 bases and J dropped 3; count of bases not matched to a gene: 7. The CDR3 runs 15 residues. The germline V gene encodes CDR1 SGHTA and CDR2 FQGNSA. The CDR3 DNA follows: TGTGCCAGCAGCTTCCTAGCTAGCGGTAAAGAGACCCAGTACTTC. Translating gives CASSFLASGKETQYF.

The chain is built from TRBV5-4 and TRBJ1-1; 7 bases map to TRBD1. V was clipped by 3 bases and J by 7 bases; unmatched bases: 9. The V gene's germline CDR1 is SGHNT and CDR2 YYREEE (reference sequence). The CDR3 spans 14 residues. The CDR3 protein is CASSSTGAVHEAFF. CDR3 nucleotide sequence: TGTGCCAGCAGCTCCACAGGGGCCGTCCATGAAGCTTTCTTT.

The rearrangement joins TRBV5-1 to TRBJ1-3; maybe TRBD1 (5 bases). Germline CDR1 reads SGHRS; CDR2 reads YFSETQ. The CDR3 is made up of 17 amino acids. The V and J ends lost 1 base and 0 bases respectively, with 14 bases between them. CDR3 sequence reads: CASSLTGHSFSGNTIYF. The CDR3 DNA sequence: TGCGCCAGCAGCTTGACCGGACACTCGTTCTCTGGAAACACCATATATTTT.

Concerning this clone itself: Other DNA sequences in this specimen translate into the identical CDR3. This chain joins TRBV18 and TRBJ2-7; no definite D call. The CDR3 totals 11 residues. Germline values: CDR1 KGHSH, CDR2 LQKENI. The V and J ends lost 6 bases and 3 bases respectively, with 6 bases between them. The CDR3 DNA follows: TGTGCCAGCTCCCCCCACTACGAGCAGTACTTC. It is translated as CASSPHYEQYF.